This T cell receptor beta chain was documented in a study of T cell changes during pregnancy in multiple sclerosis. The CDR3 spans 16 residues. Germline V gene sequence: CDR1 LGHNA, CDR2 YNFKEQ. V was trimmed by 0 bases and J by 0 bases, leaving 11 bases between them. This clone was detected once. Clones were read by immunoSEQ multiplex PCR, and TCRdb kept only the in-frame ones, dropping some. The sample shows tens of thousands of clones, roughly 90% of them seen only once. The specimen comprised peripheral blood, sampled in the first trimester of pregnancy. The V and J genes are TRBV4-2 and TRBJ1-1; D may be TRBD1 (6 bases). This clonotype originated in a female donor in good health, enrolled as a control in a pregnancy study. The CDR3: CASSQDMTGMNTEAFF. The CDR3 region has the DNA TGTGCCAGCAGCCAAGATATGACAGGCATGAACACTGAAGCTTTCTTT.